The 18 T cell receptor beta chains below all came from one sample that was sequenced in a study of T cell repertoires in cytomegalovirus infection. TCRdb ran MiXCR on the reads and lists one entry per CDR3 protein. This table has roughly 180,000 distinct CDR3 sequences, roughly a sixth appearing once. Sequencing was carried out using CD8+ T cells from PBMCs. These receptors were taken from a human donor in good health (CMV status not recorded). Some clones in this sample may be carry-over from other donors' samples.

Only a few counts were recorded for this clonotype. The V call is TRBV27, the J call TRBJ2-7; D possibly corresponds to TRBD1 (6 bases). With 1 base removed from V and 4 bases from J, the gap between germline ends came to 11 bases. The CDR3 runs to 14 residues. The germline V gene encodes CDR1 MNHEY and CDR2 SMNVEV (reference sequence). The DNA for the CDR3 is TGTGCCAGCAGTTTATACAGGGATAGTTACGAGCAGTACTTC. Translating it yields CASSLYRDSYEQYF.

V and J are TRBV6-6 and TRBJ2-3, with D perhaps assigned TRBD1 or TRBD2 (5 bases each). The V and J ends lost 2 bases and 2 bases respectively, with 11 bases between them. Germline V gives CDR1 MNHNY, CDR2 SVGAGI (reference sequence). The CDR3 runs to 15 residues. CDR3 in amino acids: CASSYRGHLTDTQYF. CDR3 DNA: TGTGCCAGCAGTTACCGGGGCCACCTCACAGATACGCAGTATTTT.

This clonotype was observed a few times. The chain carries TRBV12-3 or TRBV12-4 and TRBJ2-1, with 8 bases lining up with TRBD2. Unmatched junction bases numbered 2, after V lost 1 base and J lost 3 bases. CDR3 size: 15 residues. CDR3 sequence: CASSLGGGRYNEQFF. CDR3 coding DNA: TGTGCCAGCAGTTTAGGCGGGGGGCGCTACAATGAGCAGTTCTTC.

J is TRBJ1-2 and V is TRBV6-5, with 7 bases aligning to TRBD1. CDR1 and CDR2 from the germline V gene are MNHEY and SVGAGI. The junction had 15 bases not matched to a gene; V was cut back by 4 bases and J by 1 base. The CDR3 runs 18 residues. For the CDR3, the DNA is TGTGCCAGCAGTTTAGTTCCGGCGGGACAGCGCCGTAACTATGGCTACACCTTC. Protein: CASSLVPAGQRRNYGYTF.

There are a few counts of this clonotype. This chain joins TRBV30 and TRBJ1-1; 8 bases are a match to TRBD1. Germline CDR1 is GTSNPN and CDR2 is SVGIG (reference sequence). With V trimmed by 8 bases and J by 4 bases, 6 bases remained unmatched. The CDR3 totals 12 residues. The CDR3 spells CARGTGGTEAFF. In DNA form, the CDR3 reads TGTGCCCGGGGTACAGGGGGCACTGAAGCTTTCTTT.

This clonotype has a handful of counts. The chain links TRBV12-3 or TRBV12-4 to TRBJ1-5, with D tentatively TRBD1 (6 bases). V was clipped by 7 bases and J by 7 bases, with 11 bases between them. The CDR3 spans 12 residues. In nucleotides, the CDR3 is TGTGCCAGCAAGGGGGAGGGACAGCCCCAGCATTTT. This sequence encodes CASKGEGQPQHF.

The genes are TRBV14 and TRBJ2-3; the D gene is possibly TRBD2 (5 bases). There are 15 residues in the CDR3. CDR1 is SGHDN and CDR2 is FVKESK in the germline V gene. V shed 0 bases and J shed 3 bases, with 10 bases lying between them. The CDR3 DNA reads TGTGCCAGCAGCCAAGAGCCTTGGGAGACAGATACGCAGTATTTT. It translates to CASSQEPWETDTQYF.

CDR3 sequence: CASPGDSSTDTQYF. The CDR3 bases are TGTGCCAGCCCCGGGGATTCTAGCACAGATACGCAGTATTTT. The chain has TRBV7-9 and TRBJ2-3; perhaps TRBD2 as D (5 bases). Germline V lookup: CDR1 SEHNR, CDR2 FQNEAQ (reference sequence). V lost 8 bases, J lost 0 bases, and 12 bases lay in between. This CDR3 has 14 residues.

The J gene is TRBJ2-3, the V gene TRBV7-8; D gene ambiguous. The V end lost 1 base, the J end lost 4 bases, and 6 bases lay between the germline ends. The CDR3 has 13 residues. Germline-derived CDR1 and CDR2 are SGHVS and FQNEAQ. The CDR3 DNA reads as TGTGCCAGCAGCTTAGAAGGTTCAGATACGCAGTATTTT. Translation gives CASSLEGSDTQYF.

This clonotype appeared a few times. V is TRBV12-3 or TRBV12-4 and J is TRBJ2-7; D call uncertain. Trimming cost V 5 bases and J 2 bases, with 10 bases left between them. The length of the CDR3 is 13 residues. The CDR3 protein is CASSISLTYEQYF. As DNA, the CDR3 is TGTGCCAGCAGTATAAGCCTGACCTACGAGCAGTACTTC.

V usage is TRBV7-2 and J usage is TRBJ2-5; 7 nucleotides agree with TRBD1. Trimming cost V 6 bases and J 7 bases; bases outside gene matches: 8. Per germline, CDR1 SGHTA and CDR2 FQGNSA. This CDR3 region has 13 residues. DNA of the CDR3: TGTGCCAGCAGGACAGGGCTCCTCTCGACCCAGTACTTC. Encoded protein: CASRTGLLSTQYF.

The chain uses TRBV2 and TRBJ1-1; D remains ambiguous. Per germline, CDR1 SNHLY and CDR2 FYNNEI. CDR3 length: 12 residues. V was shortened by 10 bases and J by 1 base, with 10 bases between the two germline ends. The DNA of the CDR3 is TGTGCCACCCTCGGCAGGAACACTGAAGCTTTCTTT. Protein sequence: CATLGRNTEAFF.

V and J are TRBV4-1 and TRBJ1-2, with D perhaps TRBD1 (5 bases). CDR3 length: 16 residues. Trimming cost V 1 base and J 2 bases, with 14 bases left between them. Germline CDR1 is MGHRA and CDR2 is YSYEKL. Written as DNA, the CDR3 is TGCGCCAGCAGCCAAGTCGTTCAGGGACTAAACTATGGCTACACCTTC. Translating gives CASSQVVQGLNYGYTF.

The table lists this clonotype with a few counts. CDR3 sequence: CASSLPGAAYEQYF. CDR3 sequence (DNA): TGTGCCAGCAGCTTACCCGGGGCCGCCTACGAGCAGTACTTC. The chain joins TRBV7-9 to TRBJ2-7; D possibly uses TRBD1 or TRBD2 (5 bases each). The germline CDR1 and CDR2 sequences are SEHNR and FQNEAQ (reference sequence). Trimming stripped 2 bases from V and 2 bases from J, with 10 bases between. The CDR3 consists of 14 residues. The full variable domain, its missing parts supplied by reference TRBV7-9 and TRBJ2-7, is DTGVSQNPRHKITKRGQNVTFRCDPISEHNRLYWYRQTLGQGPEFLTYFQNEAQLEKSRLLSDRFSAERPKGSFSTLEIQRTEQGDSAMYLCASSLPGAAYEQYFGPGTRLTVT.

This clonotype was seen just once. The chain has TRBV13 and TRBJ2-7; TRBD1 aligns across 8 bases. Germline V gene lookup returns CDR1 PRHDT and CDR2 FYEKMQ (reference sequence). J was trimmed by 3 bases and V by 0 bases; bases with no gene match: 4. The CDR3 length is 15 residues. The CDR3, as DNA: TGTGCCAGCAGCTTAGGAGGACAGGGCTACTACGAGCAGTACTTC. Translation: CASSLGGQGYYEQYF.

This clonotype was picked up a small number of times. The rearrangement links TRBV2 to TRBJ1-2; no firm D call. V was pared by 2 bases and J by 5 bases, with 9 bases between. The CDR3 length is 13 residues. CDR1 and CDR2 from the germline V gene are SNHLY and FYNNEI. CDR3 coding DNA: TGTGCCAGCAGTGAAACGGCATCTTATGGCTACACCTTC. Its protein is CASSETASYGYTF. Based on the CDR3 plus reference TRBV2 and TRBJ1-2, the full variable domain is EPEVTQTPSHQVTQMGQEVILRCVPISNHLYFYWYRQILGQKVEFLVSFYNNEISEKSEIFDDQFSVERPDGSNFTLKIRSTKLEDSAMYFCASSETASYGYTFGSGTRLTVV.

This clonotype was seen more than once but under ten times. The chain has TRBV6-6 and TRBJ2-1; the D gene is possibly TRBD1 (6 bases). Germline V CDR1 and CDR2: MNHNY, SVGAGI (reference sequence). The CDR3 is 14 residues long. V shed 5 bases and J shed 4 bases, with 12 bases lying between them. The CDR3 DNA reads as TGTGCCAGCAGTGCTCGGGACAAGTACAATGAGCAGTTCTTC. Its translation: CASSARDKYNEQFF.

CDR3 loop: CASSGTTEAFF. CDR3 DNA sequence: TGTGCCAGCAGCGGGACCACTGAAGCTTTCTTT. The gene calls are TRBV7-4 and TRBJ1-1, with D possibly being TRBD1 (5 bases). CDR1 is SGHVT, CDR2 SQSDAQ, per germline. Trimming removed 5 bases at V and 4 bases at J, with 5 bases between. There are 11 residues in the CDR3.